This T cell receptor (beta chain) was documented in a study of shared clonotypes between healthy human individuals. Points from the study as a whole: Despite large depth, rarefaction showed incomplete sorted-subset sequencing.

The CDR3 loop spans 12 amino acids. V dropped 2 bases and J dropped 9 bases, with 11 bases sitting between them. Germline V lookup: CDR1 MDHEN, CDR2 SYDVKM. With regard to this clone: Antigen specificity is unknown.

The protocol was immunoSEQ multiplex PCR, while the TCRdb copy is restricted to in-frame clones and leaves out a portion. The table shows 600,000 to 800,000 clones, with 72% occurring only once. Sequencing was done on a sample of memory CD4+ T cells sorted from blood. As for subset: CD45RA-negative fraction. The receptor was derived from a woman under 40 in good health. This rearrangement joins TRBV28 to TRBJ2-7; tentatively, D is TRBD2 (5 bases). CDR3 sequence (DNA): TGTGCCAGCAGTTTAGGGGAGCTAAGGCAGTACTTC. As protein: CASSLGELRQYF.